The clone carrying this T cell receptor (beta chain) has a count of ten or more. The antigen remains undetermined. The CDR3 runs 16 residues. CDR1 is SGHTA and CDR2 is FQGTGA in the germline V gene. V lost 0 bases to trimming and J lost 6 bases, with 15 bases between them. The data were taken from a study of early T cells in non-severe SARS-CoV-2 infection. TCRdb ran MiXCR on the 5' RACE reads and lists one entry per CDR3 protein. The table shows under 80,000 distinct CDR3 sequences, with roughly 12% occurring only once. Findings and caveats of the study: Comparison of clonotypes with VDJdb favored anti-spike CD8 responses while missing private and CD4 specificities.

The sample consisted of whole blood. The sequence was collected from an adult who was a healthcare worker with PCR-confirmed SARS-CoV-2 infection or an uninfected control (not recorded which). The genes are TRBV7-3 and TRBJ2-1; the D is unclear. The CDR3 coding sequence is TGTGCCAGCAGCTTAACCCCTAACGGGCGAGGCAATGAGCAGTTCTTC. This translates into CASSLTPNGRGNEQFF.